Listed below are T cell receptor beta chains from one sample, sequenced in a study of T cells in Graves' hyperthyroidism and ophthalmopathy. One entry per CDR3 protein, called by TCRdb with MiXCR from the multiplex PCR reads. The table records over 700,000 distinct CDR3 sequences, about 19% of them present only once. Sequencing was carried out using blood. These receptors originate from a woman in her forties or fifties with Graves' hyperthyroidism that later progressed to Graves' ophthalmopathy. CDR3s include the opening cysteine and the closing phenylalanine or tryptophan. The D gene is left open where the match is weak. Part of the rows lack a size; the others show once, few, many or a class for expanded clones.

size: many; J: TRBJ1-1; D: .; V: TRBV11-3; DNA: TGTGCCAGCAGCACGTTGGGGGGCGAAGCTTTCTTT; CDR3: CASSTLGGEAFF
size: .; J: TRBJ2-1; D: .; V: TRBV20-1; DNA: TGCAGTGGAAGAACCTACAATGAGCAGTTCTTC; CDR3: CSGRTYNEQFF
size: many; J: TRBJ2-7; D: .; V: TRBV3-1; DNA: TGTGCCAGCAGCCAAGGAGGCGGTGACGAGCAGTACTTC; CDR3: CASSQGGGDEQYF
size: .; J: TRBJ2-3; D: .; V: TRBV5-5; DNA: TGTGCCAGCAGCTTCCCGTTGCGGCGGGAAACAGATACGCAGTATTTT; CDR3: CASSFPLRRETDTQYF
size: many; J: TRBJ2-2; D: .; V: TRBV3-1; DNA: TGTGCCAGCAGCCAACTCCTGACCTATATGGGCACCGGGGAGCTGTTTTTT; CDR3: CASSQLLTYMGTGELFF
size: many; J: TRBJ2-1; D: TRBD2; V: TRBV18; DNA: TGTGCCAGCTCACCGAGAGCGGGGGAAAGCTCCTACAATGAGCAGTTCTTC; CDR3: CASSPRAGESSYNEQFF
size: .; J: TRBJ2-2; D: .; V: TRBV12-5; DNA: TGTGCTAGTGTGCAGGCGAACACCGGGGAGCTGTTTTTT; CDR3: CASVQANTGELFF
size: many; J: TRBJ2-3; D: TRBD2; V: TRBV5-1; DNA: TGCGCCAGCAGCGAAAGACTAGCGGGGGGGCTGAAAGTAGCAGATACGCAGTATTTT; CDR3: CASSERLAGGLKVADTQYF
size: many; J: TRBJ2-5; D: .; V: TRBV30; DNA: TGTGCCTGGAGTCCCAACCCACCTACCCAGTACTTC; CDR3: CAWSPNPPTQYF
size: .; J: TRBJ2-2; D: .; V: TRBV15; DNA: TGTGCCACCAGAAGGGGCCTGGACACCGGGGAGCTGTTTTTT; CDR3: CATRRGLDTGELFF
size: .; J: TRBJ1-1; D: TRBD1; V: TRBV11-2; DNA: TGTGCCAGCAGTAAGACAGGGTCCATGAACACTGAAGCTTTCTTT; CDR3: CASSKTGSMNTEAFF
size: few; J: TRBJ1-4; D: .; V: TRBV28; DNA: TGTGCCAGCAGTAACTACTTAAATCGGAATGAAAAACTGTTTTTT; CDR3: CASSNYLNRNEKLFF
size: .; J: TRBJ1-4; D: .; V: TRBV29-1; DNA: TGCAGCGTGACCGGACCGGGGGGTGAAAAACTGTTTTTT; CDR3: CSVTGPGGEKLFF
size: .; J: TRBJ2-1; D: .; V: TRBV19; DNA: TGTGCCAGTAGGCGGGACGGAACCTACAATGAGCAGTTCTTC; CDR3: CASRRDGTYNEQFF
size: few; J: TRBJ2-5; D: .; V: TRBV11-1; DNA: TGTGCCAGCAGCTGGTCCGGGGCTCAAGAGACCCAGTACTTC; CDR3: CASSWSGAQETQYF
size: many; J: TRBJ2-5; D: .; V: TRBV3-1; DNA: TGTGCCAGCAGCCAAGAGTTGACGGCCCAGTACTTC; CDR3: CASSQELTAQYF
size: .; J: TRBJ2-5; D: TRBD2; V: TRBV3-1; DNA: TGTGCCAGCAGCCAAGGAGTTGCGGGGGGTTGGGAGACCCAGTACTTC; CDR3: CASSQGVAGGWETQYF
size: many; J: TRBJ1-1; D: .; V: TRBV2; DNA: TGTGCCAGCTCGGGGGGCAGGGACACTGAAGCTTTCTTT; CDR3: CASSGGRDTEAFF
size: .; J: TRBJ2-5; D: .; V: TRBV25-1; DNA: TGTGCCAGCATGCGAGGAGAGACCCAGTACTTC; CDR3: CASMRGETQYF
size: many; J: TRBJ1-2; D: .; V: TRBV20-1; DNA: TGCAGTGGCACACCTACGAGGGGCTATGGCTACACCTTC; CDR3: CSGTPTRGYGYTF
size: many; J: TRBJ2-1; D: .; V: TRBV12-3/TRBV12-4; DNA: TGTGCCAGCAGTTTTTTGGGTAGGGGACTTGACCAGTTCTTC; CDR3: CASSFLGRGLDQFF
size: few; J: TRBJ1-2; D: .; V: TRBV3-1; DNA: TGTGCCAGCAGCCAAGCCGGCAGGAACATTGGTGGCTACACCTTC; CDR3: CASSQAGRNIGGYTF
size: many; J: TRBJ2-3; D: TRBD2; V: TRBV6-2/TRBV6-3; DNA: TGTGCCAGCAGTGCCCAAGGGACTAGCGAGGGTACGCAGTATTTT; CDR3: CASSAQGTSEGTQYF